These 12 T cell receptor beta chains were sequenced from one sample in a study of shared clonotypes between healthy human individuals. Measured with immunoSEQ multiplex PCR; TCRdb has only the in-frame clones, and not every one. Of approximately 710,000 clones detected, roughly 91% appear once; the ten largest clones hold about a third. Specimen: memory CD8+ T cells from PBMCs. This sample's subset: CD45RO+ cells pooled with CCR7-negative TemRA cells. The receptors here all came from a man younger than 35 in good health. Some clones in this sample may be carry-over from other donors' samples.

Details on this clone: Other DNA sequences from this sample encode an identical CDR3 as well. This chain connects TRBV7-9 to TRBJ1-5; no clear D. Germline V gene data show CDR1 as SEHNR and CDR2 as FQNEAQ (reference sequence). V was trimmed by 8 bases and J by 2 bases, leaving 16 bases between them. CDR3 length: 15 residues. CDR3 in amino acids: CASATGVSGNQPQHF. The CDR3 DNA sequence: TGTGCCAGCGCTACCGGTGTATCGGGCAATCAGCCCCAGCATTTT.

V is TRBV6-5 and J is TRBJ2-1, with TRBD1 identical over 8 bases. Trimming cost V 0 bases and J 9 bases; bases outside gene matches: 7. The CDR3 totals 15 residues. Germline loops: CDR1 MNHEY, CDR2 SVGAGI. The CDR3 DNA reads TGTGCCAGCAGTTACTCGAGGACAGGGAGTGGTGAGCAGTTCTTC. Translation: CASSYSRTGSGEQFF.

V usage is TRBV7-9 and J usage is TRBJ2-1, with 8 positions matching TRBD2. This CDR3 has 18 residues. V lost 0 bases and J lost 4; bases outside the gene matches: 11. Germline V gives CDR1 SEHNR, CDR2 FQNEAQ (reference sequence). CDR3 region: CASSLAEGEAGGYNEQFF. DNA for the CDR3: TGTGCCAGCAGCTTAGCCGAGGGGGAGGCGGGAGGTTACAATGAGCAGTTCTTC.

This rearrangement joins TRBV14 to TRBJ2-7; D call uncertain. The CDR3 contains 11 residues. Germline assignment: CDR1 SGHDN and CDR2 FVKESK. V dropped 6 bases and J dropped 2 bases, with 5 bases sitting between them. The CDR3 spells CASSSTYEQYF. The CDR3 region has the DNA TGTGCCAGCAGTTCAACCTACGAGCAGTACTTC.

V usage is TRBV4-2 and J usage is TRBJ1-3; 8 bases map to TRBD1. Losses at the gene ends were 5 bases for V and 1 base for J; bases not matched to a gene: 4. The CDR3 extends over 15 amino acids. Germline assignment: CDR1 LGHNA and CDR2 YNFKEQ. The CDR3 loop is CASSKTGASGNTIYF. The CDR3 nucleotides are TGTGCCAGCAGCAAGACAGGGGCTTCTGGAAACACCATATATTTT.

The gene calls are TRBV6-5 and TRBJ2-4; 9 nucleotides align to TRBD1. Per germline, CDR1 MNHEY and CDR2 SVGAGI. Trimming took 5 bases from V and 9 from J; bases not matched to a gene: 5. The CDR3 runs 13 residues. The CDR3 spells CASSRTGESIQYF. The CDR3 DNA is TGTGCCAGCAGTAGGACAGGGGAGAGCATTCAGTACTTC.

The chain employs TRBV14 and TRBJ2-7; either TRBD1 or TRBD2 may fit D (5 bases each). CDR1 and CDR2 from the germline V gene are SGHDN and FVKESK. The CDR3 runs to 19 residues. Deletions cut 0 bases from V and 7 bases from J, with 28 bases between. The CDR3 DNA sequence: TGTGCCAGCAGCCAAGATCGACCGAATTTTGGGACCCTTATGGGGGAGCAGTACTTC. This codes for CASSQDRPNFGTLMGEQYF.

This rearrangement joins TRBV10-3 to TRBJ2-7, with no clear D. V was trimmed by 2 bases and J by 2 bases, leaving 10 bases between them. From germline, CDR1 is ENHRY and CDR2 SYGVKD. The CDR3 is 14 residues long. The CDR3 loop reads CAISEPGEPYEQYF. The CDR3 DNA follows: TGTGCCATCAGTGAGCCGGGTGAACCCTACGAGCAGTACTTC.

This chain connects TRBV30 to TRBJ2-6; tentative D call: TRBD1 (5 bases). Germline CDR1 reads GTSNPN; CDR2 reads SVGIG (reference sequence). The CDR3 contains 17 residues. V was trimmed by 2 bases and J by 3 bases, leaving 17 bases between them. The CDR3 reads CAWSFSPGFDGANVLTF. Written as DNA, the CDR3 is TGTGCCTGGAGTTTCAGCCCAGGGTTCGATGGGGCCAACGTCCTGACTTTC.

The chain combines TRBV7-7 with TRBJ2-5, with 8 bases aligning to TRBD1. The V gene end was trimmed by 6 bases and the J gene end by 3 bases; junction bases not matched to a gene: 9. The CDR3 is made up of 15 amino acids. The V gene's germline CDR1 is SSHAT and CDR2 FNYEAQ (reference sequence). The DNA for the CDR3 is TGTGCCAGCAGGGAAACCGGGACAGGAAAAGAGACCCAGTACTTC. Residues: CASRETGTGKETQYF.

V gene TRBV7-9 combines with J gene TRBJ2-1, with D perhaps given as TRBD1 or TRBD2 (5 bases each). Germline CDR1 and CDR2: SEHNR and FQNEAQ (reference sequence). The CDR3 is 15 amino acids. V shed 1 base and J shed 5 bases, with 12 bases lying between them. CDR3 DNA sequence: TGTGCCAGCAGCTTAGGACTACAGGCGCACAATGAGCAGTTCTTC. Translating it yields CASSLGLQAHNEQFF.

This clone was observed a single time. The V call is TRBV5-8, the J call TRBJ2-2; D might be TRBD1 (5 bases). The CDR3 is made up of 12 amino acids. The V gene lost 4 bases and the J gene lost 7 bases, with 8 bases spanning the gap. Germline CDR1 reads SGHTS; CDR2 reads YDEGEE. CDR3 DNA sequence: TGTGCCAGCAGCGTGACAGTCGGGGAGCTGTTTTTT. Its translation is CASSVTVGELFF. The complete variable domain, with remaining parts taken from reference TRBV5-8 and TRBJ2-2, reads EAGVTQSPTHLIKTRGQQATLRCSPISGHTSVYWYQQALGLGLQFLLWYDEGEERNRGNFPPRFSGRQFPNYSSELNVNALELEDSALYLCASSVTVGELFFGEGSRLTVL.